This T cell receptor beta chain was found in a study of blood T cell repertoires in COVID-19. Study background: COVID-19 samples, acute and convalescent, were from the United States, Italy and Spain. From T cells, B-cell-depleted T cells, or PBMCs came the material, which was cDNA or gDNA.

In the original processing: From reference gene primer amplification, estimates of nucleated cell counts were derived. Assay used: immunoSEQ multiplex PCR; TCRdb lists only in-frame clones, some missing. The D gene and trimming were derived from the DNA, and the V and J assignments and clone size from that table. There are more than 200,000 clones in the sample; around four fifths occur only once, and 4.2% lies in the top ten. The trim removed 4 bases at V and 2 bases at J, leaving 8 bases unmatched. The CDR3 is made up of 15 amino acids. Germline CDR1 SGHRS, CDR2 YFSETQ. The origin of this receptor is a man in his sixties with acute or convalescent COVID-19. Sequenced material: peripheral blood. The genes are TRBV5-1 and TRBJ1-2; 7 positions match TRBD1. The DNA of the CDR3 is TGCGCCAGCAGCCTCTCGACAGGGCCAAACTATGGCTACACCTTC. Amino acid sequence: CASSLSTGPNYGYTF.